The 32 T cell receptor delta chains below come from one sample, sequenced in a study of in vitro expanded adult blood gammadelta T cells. Antigens for these TCRs are unknown. Noted treatment: AbnobaViscum Pini, a non-fermented European mistletoe (Viscum album, pine host) extract drug, roughly 1,000 ug/mL. Live CD3+ TCRgammadelta+ Vgamma9+ Vdelta2+ T cells were FACS-sorted after expansion. Before expansion, PBMC got 950 to 1,000 ug/mL AbnobaViscum P for one day and were washed three times. IL-2 was replenished every 3 to 4 days during a roughly 15-day expansion. TCRdb reanalysed the 5' RACE reads via CATT. The sample contains approximately 410 delta-chain clones, around 52% of which appear only once. Sequenced here: gamma-delta T cells from peripheral blood expanded in culture, sampled from an in vitro culture stimulated with Abnoba P. The receptors come from an adult in good health.

As for this clone: A far larger clone is a single base away, which makes a read error likely. The same CDR3 can be traced to other DNA sequences in this sample. The rearrangement joins TRDV2 to TRDJ1; 8 bases fit TRDD3. Germline CDR1 is GEAIGNYY and CDR2 is EKD. The CDR3 has 18 amino acids. The CDR3 sequence: CACDSVRGIGKYTDKLIF. The CDR3 region has the DNA TGTGCCTGTGACTCCGTAAGGGGGATAGGAAAGTACACCGACAAACTCATCTTT.

As regards this clone: This DNA's translation and the protein TCRdb lists, from a much larger clone, do not match at residue 14, likely due to a read error; the protein shown is translated from the DNA. The chain employs TRDV2 and TRDJ1; 8 bases agree with TRDD3. Looked up from germline, CDR1 is GEAIGNYY and CDR2 is EKD. This CDR3 region has 18 residues. This chain's CDR3 is CACDSVRGIGKYTNKLIF. The CDR3 nucleotides read TGTGCCTGTGACTCCGTAAGGGGGATAGGAAAGTACACCAATAAACTCATCTTT.

About this clone: The protein held in TCRdb is that of a much larger clone and does not match this DNA's translation at residue 3, likely because of a read error; the protein shown is translated from the DNA. The J gene is TRDJ4, the V gene TRDV2, with 7 bases identical to TRDD3. Germline V lookup: CDR1 GEAIGNYY, CDR2 EKD. The CDR3 sequence is 16 residues long. The CDR3 loop is CARDKLGLSPPRPLIF. CDR3 sequence (DNA): TGTGCCCGTGACAAACTGGGGCTCTCCCCCCCCAGACCCCTGATCTTT.

By frequency in the sample, this clone is large (0.1 to 1%). The gene calls are TRDV2 and TRDJ1; D might be TRDD2 (9 bases). The CDR3 has 19 residues. The germline V gene encodes CDR1 GEAIGNYY and CDR2 EKD. V lost 3 bases, J lost 0 bases, and 25 bases lay in between. CDR3 coding DNA: TGTGCCTGTGACGCCGTCCTTCCTACTGGGGGCTCGAACACCGATAAACTCATCTTT. This translates into CACDAVLPTGGSNTDKLIF.

This clone is classed as large. The CDR3 DNA reads as TGTGCCTGTGATCCGGTCCCGGGTAGGGATGTTAACGATAAACTCATCTTT. Residues: CACDPVPGRDVNDKLIF. The chain combines TRDV2 with TRDJ1, with a tentative D call TRDD3 (5 bases). The CDR3 runs 17 residues. V was trimmed by 4 bases and J by 4 bases, leaving 24 bases between them. Germline V gene sequence: CDR1 GEAIGNYY, CDR2 EKD.

In the case of this clone: A read error likely explains this, since a far larger clone differs by one base. The same CDR3 can be traced to other DNA sequences in this sample. CDR3 protein: CACDTWGPNTDKLIF. CDR3 bases: TGTGCCTGTGACACCTGGGGCCCCAACACCGATAAACTCATCTTT. The chain joins TRDV2 to TRDJ1; TRDD3 is a possible D gene (5 bases). The V end lost 0 bases, the J end lost 0 bases, and 10 bases lay between the germline ends. Germline V gene lookup returns CDR1 GEAIGNYY and CDR2 EKD. This CDR3 is built from 15 residues.

This clone is medium-sized (0.01 to 0.1%) by share. This may come from a read error, since a much larger clone is one base off. The same CDR3 can be traced to other DNA sequences in this sample. This rearrangement joins TRDV2 to TRDJ3; 13 nucleotides line up with TRDD3. The CDR3 consists of 20 residues. Germline loops: CDR1 GEAIGNYY, CDR2 EKD. The CDR3 nucleotides are TGTGCCTGTGACACGGTACTGGGGGATACGCCAACCTGGGACACTCGACAGATGTTTTTC. It codes for CACDTVLGDTPTWDTRQMFF.

As concerns this clone: This could be a read error, since a much larger clone is one nucleotide away. In the same sample, other DNA sequences code for this CDR3. The chain employs TRDV2 and TRDJ1; D may be TRDD3 (6 bases). Between the trimmed V and J ends, which lost 3 bases and 9 bases, there was a span of 16 bases. The CDR3 runs to 13 residues. CDR1 is GEAIGNYY, CDR2 EKD, per germline. The CDR3 reads CACDRMGVRELIF. The CDR3 region has the DNA TGTGCCTGTGACCGAATGGGGGTCAGGGAACTCATCTTT.

As regards this clone: A single base separates this from a much larger clone, so it may be a read error. The sample has other DNA sequences that encode this CDR3 too. The chain carries TRDV2 and TRDJ1; TRDD3 is a possible D gene (6 bases). Germline loops: CDR1 GEAIGNYY, CDR2 EKD. This CDR3 is 13 amino acids long. The V gene lost 3 bases and the J gene lost 9 bases, with 16 bases spanning the gap. The CDR3 DNA reads as TGTGCCTGTGACCGTATGGGGGTTAGGGAACTCATCTTT. This codes for CACDRMGVRELIF.

Note on this clone: This likely stems from a read error, as it lies one base from a far larger clone. The sample contains more than one DNA sequence encoding this CDR3. The chain couples TRDV2 to TRDJ1; 8 positions agree with TRDD3. The CDR3 spans 15 residues. J lost 5 bases, V lost 3 bases, and 10 bases had no gene match. Germline values: CDR1 GEAIGNYY, CDR2 EKD. The CDR3 DNA is TGTGCCTGTGACGGACCACTGGGGGCACAGGATAAACTCATCTTT. This codes for CACDGPLGAQDKLIF.

Regarding this clone: This likely stems from a read error, as it lies one base from a far larger clone. The CDR3 is CALGDAGGYGNTDKLIF. Written as DNA, the CDR3 is TGTGCTCTTGGTGATGCTGGGGGATACGGGAACACCGATAAACTCATCTTT. The rearrangement joins TRDV1 to TRDJ1; 12 nucleotides line up with TRDD3. This CDR3 contains 17 residues. Germline V gene lookup returns CDR1 TSWWSYY and CDR2 QGS. J lost 0 bases, V lost 6 bases, and 8 bases had no gene match.

Note on this clone: A much larger clone differs by one base, so this may be a read error. The same CDR3 can be traced to other DNA sequences in this sample. V and J are TRDV2 and TRDJ1, with 8 bases aligning to TRDD3. Germline loops: CDR1 GEAIGNYY, CDR2 EKD. CDR3 size: 16 residues. The CDR3 DNA sequence: TGTGCCTGTGACAGTCTGGGGGACTATGACACTGATAAACTCATCTTT. Translating gives CACDSLGDYDTDKLIF.

The chain combines TRDV2 with TRDJ1; 11 bases map to TRDD3. V gave up 1 base and J gave up 3 bases; unmatched junction bases: 9. CDR1 is GEAIGNYY, CDR2 EKD, per germline. The CDR3 runs 17 residues. Here the CDR3 reads CACDTMVLGDRSDKLIF. The CDR3 DNA is TGTGCCTGTGACACAATGGTACTGGGGGATAGGTCCGATAAACTCATCTTT.

Concerning this clone itself: A far larger clone is off by one base, so a read error is likely. The chain employs TRDV1 and TRDJ1; 10 nucleotides agree with TRDD3. Germline V gene sequence: CDR1 TSWWSYY, CDR2 QGS. The CDR3 contains 17 residues. Unmatched junction bases numbered 10, after V lost 6 bases and J lost 0 bases. CDR3 residues: CALGDTGGCGNTDKLIF. DNA of the CDR3: TGTGCTCTTGGTGATACTGGGGGATGCGGGAACACCGATAAACTCATCTTT.

In the case of this clone: For this DNA, TCRdb reports the protein of a much larger clone, which diverges at residue 4, most likely from a read error; the protein presented here is translated directly from the DNA. The chain links TRDV2 to TRDJ1, with 7 bases identical to TRDD3. Germline values: CDR1 GEAIGNYY, CDR2 EKD. The length of the CDR3 is 16 residues. V was clipped by 4 bases and J by 6 bases; unmatched bases: 16. CDR3 sequence reads: CACETLGWGQLNKLIF. The CDR3 DNA is TGTGCCTGTGAAACCCTTGGCTGGGGGCAACTTAATAAACTCATCTTT.

Turning to this clone: A far larger clone is a single base away, which makes a read error likely. CDR3 bases: TGTGCCTGTAACACGGTACTGGGGGATACGCCAACCTGGGACACCCGACAGATGTTTTTC. It yields the protein CACNTVLGDTPTWDTRQMFF. This chain joins TRDV2 and TRDJ3, with TRDD3 matching over 13 bases. Germline V gene data show CDR1 as GEAIGNYY and CDR2 as EKD. This CDR3 contains 20 residues.

Remarks on this clone: A far larger clone is one base from this, pointing to a likely read error. V and J are TRDV2 and TRDJ1; 7 positions match TRDD3. The V gene's germline CDR1 is GEAIGNYY and CDR2 EKD. CDR3 length: 16 residues. The CDR3 DNA sequence: TGTGCCTGTGACACCCTTGGCTGGGGGCAACTTAATAAACGCATCTTT. It yields the protein CACDTLGWGQLNKRIF.

This clone was counted between two and nine times. The CDR3 sequence: CACDTPGGPRVSWDTRQMFF. The CDR3 DNA sequence: TGTGCCTGTGACACCCCTGGGGGACCCCGAGTATCCTGGGACACCCGACAGATGTTTTTC. The gene calls are TRDV2 and TRDJ3; 8 bases are a match to TRDD3. This CDR3 region has 20 residues. The ends lost 0 bases at V and 1 base at J; junction bases unmatched: 10. Germline assignment: CDR1 GEAIGNYY and CDR2 EKD.

By sample share, this clone is large. The same CDR3 also results from other DNA sequences found in this sample. The chain uses TRDV2 and TRDJ3; 9 bases line up with TRDD3. In germline, CDR1 is GEAIGNYY, CDR2 EKD. This CDR3 spans 18 amino acids. Unmatched junction bases numbered 4, after V lost 2 bases and J lost 0 bases. DNA of the CDR3: TGTGCCTGTGACAGACTGGGGGAAAGCTCCTGGGACACCCGACAGATGTTTTTC. It encodes CACDRLGESSWDTRQMFF.

About this clone: This DNA translates differently at residue 13 from the TCRdb protein, which is that of a much larger clone; a read error is likely, and the protein shown is the DNA's own translation. The chain links TRDV2 to TRDJ1, with 10 bases aligning to TRDD3. This CDR3 is 15 amino acids long. Germline lookup yields CDR1 GEAIGNYY and CDR2 EKD. CDR3 bases: TGTGCCTGTGATCGCCTGGGGGATAGGTCCGATAAACGCATCTTT. Translation: CACDRLGDRSDKRIF.

Turning to this clone: A far larger clone is one base from this, pointing to a likely read error. The sample carries other DNA sequences with the same CDR3. J is TRDJ1 and V is TRDV2, with 11 bases lining up with TRDD3. The germline gives CDR1 GEAIGNYY, CDR2 EKD. The CDR3 has 17 residues. V shed 3 bases, J shed 5 bases, and the junction held 13 bases outside the gene matches. CDR3 in amino acids: CACDGLGGGYATDKLIF. The CDR3 nucleotides are TGTGCCTGTGACGGCCTTGGTGGGGGATACGCGACTGATAAACTCATCTTT.

A remark on this clone: For this DNA, TCRdb reports the protein of a much larger clone, which diverges at residue 15, most likely from a read error; the protein presented here is translated directly from the DNA. The chain combines TRDV2 with TRDJ2; 7 nucleotides line up with TRDD3. The CDR3 has 16 residues. Trimming took 0 bases from V and 12 from J; bases not matched to a gene: 15. Germline lookup yields CDR1 GEAIGNYY and CDR2 EKD. This CDR3 reads CACDTLGWGQLNKLFF. The CDR3 coding sequence is TGTGCCTGTGACACCCTTGGCTGGGGGCAACTTAATAAACTCTTCTTT.

A remark on this clone: A much more abundant neighbour one base away suggests this may be a read error. Other DNA sequences within the sample encode an identical CDR3. The V gene is TRDV2, the J gene TRDJ3; 9 bases are a match to TRDD3. Per germline, CDR1 GEAIGNYY and CDR2 EKD. CDR3 length equals 19 residues. Written as DNA, the CDR3 is TGTGCCTGTGACACCCTAGGACTGGGGGAACCCTGGGACACACGACAGATGTTTTTC. Residues: CACDTLGLGEPWDTRQMFF.

This clone rates as large. This same CDR3 is encoded by further DNA sequences in the sample. The rearrangement links TRDV2 to TRDJ1; TRDD3 matches at 11 bases. This CDR3 is 20 amino acids long. Germline V gene data show CDR1 as GEAIGNYY and CDR2 as EKD. Trimming removed 0 bases from V and 2 bases from J; junction bases left unmatched: 16. The CDR3 is CACDTVHLSGGGYATDKLIF. CDR3 sequence (DNA): TGTGCCTGTGACACCGTTCATCTATCCGGTGGGGGATACGCAACCGATAAACTCATCTTT.

Remarks on this clone: A far larger clone is one base from this, pointing to a likely read error. The chain joins TRDV1 to TRDJ1; 8 nucleotides align to TRDD3. This CDR3 is 17 amino acids long. Germline V gene data show CDR1 as TSWWSYY and CDR2 as QGS. Losses at the gene ends were 6 bases for V and 0 bases for J; bases not matched to a gene: 12. The CDR3 sequence: CALGDTVGYGNTDKLIF. The DNA of the CDR3 is TGTGCTCTTGGTGATACTGTGGGATACGGGAACACCGATAAACTCATCTTT.

In regard to this clone: A far bigger clonotype differs at one base, so this is likely a read error. The chain links TRDV2 to TRDJ1; the D is unclear. Germline V gives CDR1 GEAIGNYY, CDR2 EKD. Trimming cost V 3 bases and J 0 bases, with 25 bases left between them. The CDR3 extends over 19 amino acids. The CDR3 sequence: CACDRLNAGAPKNTDKLIF. CDR3 coding DNA: TGTGCCTGTGACCGACTTAACGCCGGGGCCCCAAAGAACACCGATAAACTCATCTTT.

The chain is built from TRDV2 and TRDJ1, with D tentatively TRDD3 (6 bases). Between the trimmed V and J ends, which lost 0 bases and 5 bases, there was a span of 15 bases. The CDR3 runs to 15 residues. Germline V gives CDR1 GEAIGNYY, CDR2 EKD. The CDR3 here is CACDTVLGAQDKLIF. The DNA of the CDR3 is TGTGCCTGTGACACCGTTTTGGGGGCCCAGGATAAACTCATCTTT.

On this clone itself: With only one base between it and a far larger clone, this is likely a read error. J is TRDJ1 and V is TRDV2, with 8 bases that match TRDD3. Per germline, CDR1 GEAIGNYY and CDR2 EKD. This CDR3 is 15 amino acids long. The CDR3 coding sequence is TGTGCCTGTGACGGACCACTGGGGGCCCAGGATAAACGCATCTTT. This encodes CACDGPLGAQDKRIF.

Of note for this clone: This sequence is one base from a far larger clone and is likely a read error. The chain is built from TRDV2 and TRDJ3, with 13 positions matching TRDD3. The J segment lost 0 bases and the V segment lost 3 bases, leaving 7 bases of the junction unmatched. CDR1 and CDR2 from the germline V gene are GEAIGNYY and EKD. The CDR3 has 20 residues. The CDR3 here is CACDSLLGDTGSWDTRQMFF. The CDR3, as DNA: TGTGCCTGTGACTCCTTACTGGGGGATACGGGCTCCTGGGACACCCGACAGATGTTTTTC.

A remark on this clone: A far larger clone is off by one base, so a read error is likely. The V gene is TRDV2, the J gene TRDJ1, with TRDD3 matching 13 bases. CDR1 and CDR2 from the germline V gene are GEAIGNYY and EKD. This CDR3 spans 21 amino acids. V was clipped by 0 bases and J by 1 base; unmatched bases: 16. As DNA, the CDR3 is TGTGCCTGTGACACCCGCGTACTGGGGGATACGCGCATAAGGGGCACCGATAAACTCATCTTT. It translates to CACDTRVLGDTRIRGTDKLIF.

In this sample, this clone is large. This CDR3 is also generated by other DNA sequences in the sample. The chain is built from TRDV2 and TRDJ3, with 10 nucleotides matching TRDD3. The CDR3 totals 24 residues. Germline CDR1 reads GEAIGNYY; CDR2 reads EKD. The V and J ends lost 0 bases and 0 bases, in that order; junction bases with no gene match: 19. CDR3: CACDTERIYWGIPPSSWDTRQMFF. As DNA, the CDR3 is TGTGCCTGTGACACCGAACGGATTTACTGGGGGATCCCCCCCTCCTCCTGGGACACCCGACAGATGTTTTTC.

Notes on this clone: This could be a read error, since a much larger clone is one nucleotide away. The V and J genes are TRDV2 and TRDJ3; D gene uncertain. The CDR3 length is 10 residues. Germline loops: CDR1 GEAIGNYY, CDR2 EKD. The CDR3 loop reads CAWDSRQMFF. The CDR3 bases are TGTGCCTGGGACTCCCGACAGATGTTTTTC.